This T cell receptor (beta chain) was captured in a study of blood T cell repertoires in COVID-19. Background on the study: PBMCs, B-cell-depleted T cells, or T cells were the source of the cDNA or gDNA that made up the material.

Libraries were prepared by immunoSEQ multiplex PCR; TCRdb keeps only in-frame clonotypes and omits some of them. The profile covers about 240,000 clones, with around four fifths appearing a single time and 3% to 4.5% taken by the ten largest. This TCR derives from a woman in her thirties or forties who had been exposed to COVID-19. The sample comprised PBMCs or T cells enriched from blood (not recorded which).

The CDR3 loop reads CASSPGQGAWETQYF. The CDR3 region has the DNA TGTGCCAGTAGCCCCGGACAGGGGGCTTGGGAGACCCAGTACTTC. The gene calls are TRBV19 and TRBJ2-5, with 11 bases fitting TRBD1. CDR1 LNHDA and CDR2 SQIVND come from the germline V gene (reference sequence). Trimming removed 6 bases from V and 5 bases from J; junction bases left unmatched: 8. The CDR3 sequence is 15 residues long.